This TCR beta chain is from a study of vaccination and CD4 T cells after COVID-19. Study context: No peptide, an HIV-1 Nef pool, or a CEFX pool was what each control culture received.

About this clonotype: Antigen specificity is unknown.

V dropped 0 bases and J dropped 4 bases, with 14 bases sitting between them. Germline CDR1 reads MNHEY; CDR2 reads SVGAGI. CDR3 length: 16 amino acids. As to treatment: roughly ten-day PBMC culture with coronavirus spike peptide pools or control peptides (ViraFEST assay). Overall study findings and caveats: The median proportion of reactive clones detected only post-vaccination in convalescent patients was approximately 87%.

Scientists ran DNA taken from cultured CD4+ T cells through the Oncomine TCR Beta short-read assay for sequencing. Someone extracted genomic DNA from cultured CD4+ T cells. TCRdb used MiXCR to reprocess the PCR reads, holding one entry per CDR3 protein. The sample has around 20,000 distinct CDR3 sequences, 40% to 65% seen once. This receptor was taken from a human donor who had recovered from COVID-19. The specimen sequenced was CD4+ T cells from blood, cultured in vitro. The V call is TRBV6-5, the J call TRBJ2-3, with D maybe TRBD1 (6 bases). The CDR3 DNA reads TGTGCCAGCAGTTACTCGAAAGAGGGGGTGCCAGATACGCAGTATTTT. Translating gives CASSYSKEGVPDTQYF.